A single sample is the source of the 16 T cell receptor beta chains below, sequenced in a study of CD8+ T cells in alopecia areata. The authors extracted RNA and reverse transcribed it into cDNA as the sequencing template. Assay: immunoSEQ multiplex PCR; the TCRdb copy retains only in-frame clones and omits some. Among approximately 280,000 clones listed, 58% were seen once. Treatment here: oral pan-JAK inhibitor, 5-10 mg twice daily. Sequenced here: CD4+ T cells sorted from blood, sampled at week 24, from a patient treated with tofacitinib. The origin of the receptors is a human donor with alopecia areata.

In this sample, this clone turned up a few times. This chain connects TRBV30 to TRBJ2-2, with D possibly TRBD1 on 5 matching bases. This CDR3 is built from 13 residues. The germline V gene has CDR1 GTSNPN and CDR2 SVGIG (reference sequence). Trimming shortened V by 2 bases and J by 4 bases, and 8 bases separated the two germline ends. The CDR3 nucleotides read TGTGCCTGGAGTCTACAGGCCACCGGGGAGCTGTTTTTT. This encodes CAWSLQATGELFF.

This clone was detected a few times. V and J are TRBV29-1 and TRBJ1-4; D ambiguous. V lost 5 bases, J lost 8 bases, and 6 bases lay in between. Germline V gene data show CDR1 as SQVTM and CDR2 as ANQGSEA. This CDR3 is built from 10 residues. The CDR3 protein is CSVNQEKLFF. The CDR3 coding sequence is TGCAGCGTTAATCAAGAAAAACTGTTTTTT.

The gene calls are TRBV30 and TRBJ2-6; TRBD1 agrees at 9 bases. The ends lost 5 bases at V and 0 bases at J; junction bases unmatched: 8. The CDR3 extends over 17 amino acids. CDR1 is GTSNPN and CDR2 is SVGIG in the germline V gene (reference sequence). The CDR3 DNA sequence: TGTGCCTGGTACGGGGACAGGGCAACCTCTGGGGCCAACGTCCTGACTTTC. Protein product: CAWYGDRATSGANVLTF.

The DNA for the CDR3 is TGTGCCTGGAGTCAGGCGTATGGCTACACCTTC. It yields the protein CAWSQAYGYTF. The chain couples TRBV30 to TRBJ1-2; D unclear. The V and J ends lost 2 bases and 5 bases respectively, with 6 bases between them. This CDR3 is 11 amino acids long. From germline, CDR1 is GTSNPN and CDR2 SVGIG (reference sequence).

The chain has TRBV6-5 and TRBJ1-2; 8 nucleotides line up with TRBD1. Germline V gives CDR1 MNHEY, CDR2 SVGAGI. With V trimmed by 5 bases and J by 2 bases, 7 bases remained unmatched. This CDR3 is built from 15 residues. The CDR3 loop reads CASSSPAGGNYGYTF. CDR3 DNA sequence: TGTGCCAGCAGTAGTCCCGCAGGGGGCAACTATGGCTACACCTTC.

V is TRBV9 and J is TRBJ1-1, with D possibly matching TRBD1 (5 bases). The CDR3 spans 14 residues. Per germline, CDR1 SGDLS and CDR2 YYNGEE. Trimming cost V 4 bases and J 3 bases, with 13 bases left between them. The CDR3 DNA reads as TGTGCCAGCAGCTCTACAGGACAATACACTGAAGCTTTCTTT. Its protein product is CASSSTGQYTEAFF.

CDR3 sequence reads: CASSARLQYF. The CDR3 DNA sequence: TGTGCCAGCAGCGCCCGGCTGCAGTACTTC. V is TRBV9 and J is TRBJ2-7; D remains unclear. Germline-derived CDR1 and CDR2 are SGDLS and YYNGEE. The CDR3 contains 10 residues. The ends were cut back, 3 bases at V and 9 bases at J, with 7 bases in the middle.

This clone was counted a few times. This chain joins TRBV7-2 and TRBJ2-2; maybe TRBD1 (5 bases). Germline values: CDR1 SGHTA, CDR2 FQGNSA. This CDR3 comprises 14 residues. Trimming pared 5 bases from V and 4 bases from J, leaving 11 bases between. CDR3 sequence: CASSPEGVTGELFF. Written as DNA, the CDR3 is TGTGCCAGCAGCCCAGAAGGGGTCACCGGGGAGCTGTTTTTT. Variable domain in full (rest from reference TRBV7-2 and TRBJ2-2): GAGVSQSPSNKVTEKGKDVELRCDPISGHTALYWYRQSLGQGLEFLIYFQGNSAPDKSGLPSDRFSAERTGGSVSTLTIQRTQQEDSAVYLCASSPEGVTGELFFGEGSRLTVL.

This clone was counted only a few times. The chain uses TRBV5-4 and TRBJ2-7; D is uncertain. The germline V and J ends were trimmed by 1 base and 6 bases, with 8 bases remaining between them. This CDR3 has 12 residues. CDR1 and CDR2 from the germline V gene are SGHNT and YYREEE (reference sequence). This CDR3 is CASSLILGEQYF. The CDR3, as DNA: TGTGCCAGCAGCTTGATCCTCGGCGAGCAGTACTTC.

In this sample, this clone turned up a few times. The V gene is TRBV29-1, the J gene TRBJ2-3, with TRBD2 identical over 8 bases. Trimming at V came to 3 bases and at J to 2 bases, leaving 7 bases not matched to a gene. Germline CDR1 reads SQVTM; CDR2 reads ANQGSEA. The CDR3 totals 15 residues. CDR3 nucleotides: TGCAGCGTTGATGGTGTAGCGGGACACACAGATACGCAGTATTTT. Translating gives CSVDGVAGHTDTQYF.

The chain links TRBV29-1 to TRBJ1-5; perhaps TRBD1 as D (6 bases). Germline V gives CDR1 SQVTM, CDR2 ANQGSEA. This CDR3 spans 12 amino acids. V lost 6 bases and J 3 bases, leaving 9 bases between the germline ends. The CDR3 region has the DNA TGCAGCGTAGGGGACAACAATCAGCCCCAGCATTTT. Its translation: CSVGDNNQPQHF.

This clone appeared once. The chain has TRBV7-6 and TRBJ1-3, with TRBD1 as a possible D gene (5 bases). This CDR3 region has 13 residues. Trimming took 5 bases from V and 3 from J, leaving 8 bases between them. Germline loops: CDR1 SGHVS, CDR2 FNYEAQ. The CDR3 DNA reads as TGTGCCAGCAGCGGGGCGCGTGGAAACACCATATATTTT. Translation gives CASSGARGNTIYF.

The DNA of the CDR3 is TGTGCCACCCTGGAGGGGACGTACGATGGCTACACCTTC. The encoded protein is CATLEGTYDGYTF. The chain is built from TRBV2 and TRBJ1-2; maybe TRBD1 (5 bases). The CDR3 is 13 amino acids. Germline V gene sequence: CDR1 SNHLY, CDR2 FYNNEI. V lost 10 bases and J 6 bases, leaving 18 bases between the germline ends.

This sequence joins TRBV30 and TRBJ1-3; no firm D call. Between the trimmed V and J ends, which lost 2 bases and 2 bases, there was a span of 10 bases. CDR3 length: 14 residues. The V gene's germline CDR1 is GTSNPN and CDR2 SVGIG (reference sequence). The CDR3 region is CAWSTWRTGNTIYF. Written as DNA, the CDR3 is TGTGCCTGGAGTACATGGAGGACTGGAAACACCATATATTTT.

This clone has more than one count but fewer than ten. The gene calls are TRBV29-1 and TRBJ1-4, with D maybe TRBD1 (5 bases). With 4 bases removed from V and 5 bases from J, the gap between germline ends came to 11 bases. This CDR3 has 13 residues. Germline CDR1 reads SQVTM; CDR2 reads ANQGSEA. The CDR3 reads CSVGGTGNEKLFF. The CDR3 coding sequence is TGCAGCGTTGGCGGGACCGGGAATGAAAAACTGTTTTTT.

The rearrangement uses TRBV30 and TRBJ1-2; D possibly corresponds to TRBD1 (5 bases). The CDR3 is made up of 13 amino acids. Between the trimmed V and J ends, which lost 5 bases and 0 bases, there was a span of 10 bases. Germline lookup yields CDR1 GTSNPN and CDR2 SVGIG (reference sequence). The CDR3 sequence is CAWRSTANYGYTF. CDR3 coding DNA: TGTGCCTGGCGGTCGACAGCTAACTATGGCTACACCTTC.